The clone carrying this T cell receptor beta chain was counted only a few times. Its antigen is currently unknown. CDR1 and CDR2 (germline): SGHRS, YFSETQ. V lost 1 base, J lost 7 bases, and 10 bases stayed unmatched. The CDR3 sequence is 15 residues long. The sample comes from a study of response to subunit inactivated influenza vaccine. Study results and caveats: The study's authors posited that every seasonal influenza vaccination enlists few new T cells.

TCRdb analysed the RT-PCR reads with MiXCR anew, one entry per CDR3 protein. The sample gives 550,000 to 800,000 distinct CDR3 sequences, around 14% of which show up once; approximately 6.5% is in the top ten. The specimen was PBMCs from blood, collected 14 to 15 days before vaccination. This TCR was sampled from a man aged 50-59 years who received an inactivated influenza vaccine. This sequence joins TRBV5-1 and TRBJ2-7; TRBD1 agrees at 8 bases. The CDR3 region is CASSLLQGDLEEQYF. In DNA, the CDR3 is TGCGCCAGCAGCTTGTTACAGGGGGACTTAGAGGAGCAGTACTTC.